This T cell receptor (beta chain) comes out of a study of OX40 agonist ivuxolimab in advanced cancers. Study as a whole: Ivuxolimab, an antibody acting as an agonist of OX40 (CD134), was used to treat patients. Patients were dosed intravenously with ivuxolimab at 0.01 to 10 mg/kg every 2 weeks.

Study results and caveats: Among the lowest peripheral clonal expansion occurred in 0.1-3.0 mg/kg partial responders. There was clonal expansion of CD4+ and CD8+ blood T cells by week 6 at 0.1 to 3.0 mg/kg.

TCRdb keeps only in-frame clones here, not all; method: immunoSEQ multiplex PCR. This sample has approximately 66,000 clones, with roughly four fifths found just once. CDR3 length: 15 amino acids. The V end lost 10 bases, the J end lost 3 bases, and 20 bases lay between the germline ends. CDR1 and CDR2 from the germline V gene are ENHRY and SYGVKD. Regarding this clone: Its antigen is unknown.

The specimen was CD4+ or CD8+ T cells sorted from blood, collected in a trial of the OX40 agonist ivuxolimab. The J gene is TRBJ2-3, the V gene TRBV10-3; TRBD2 might be the D (7 bases). This clonotype was obtained from an adult with an advanced solid tumor such as melanoma, head and neck, liver or kidney cancer. The CDR3 coding sequence is TGTGCCAACTCTTTCCGGGGGGCGGAGACAGATACGCAGTATTTT. Protein product: CANSFRGAETDTQYF.